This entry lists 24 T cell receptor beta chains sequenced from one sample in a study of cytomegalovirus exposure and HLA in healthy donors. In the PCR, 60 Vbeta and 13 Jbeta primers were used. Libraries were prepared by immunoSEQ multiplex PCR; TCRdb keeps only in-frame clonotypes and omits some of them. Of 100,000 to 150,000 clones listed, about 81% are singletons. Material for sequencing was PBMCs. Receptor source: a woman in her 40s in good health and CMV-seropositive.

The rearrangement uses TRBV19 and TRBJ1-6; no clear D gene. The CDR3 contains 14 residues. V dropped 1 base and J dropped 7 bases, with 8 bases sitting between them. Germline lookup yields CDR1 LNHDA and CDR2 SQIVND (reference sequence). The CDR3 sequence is CASSIATANSPLHF. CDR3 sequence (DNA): TGTGCCAGTAGTATAGCCACAGCAAATTCACCCCTCCACTTT.

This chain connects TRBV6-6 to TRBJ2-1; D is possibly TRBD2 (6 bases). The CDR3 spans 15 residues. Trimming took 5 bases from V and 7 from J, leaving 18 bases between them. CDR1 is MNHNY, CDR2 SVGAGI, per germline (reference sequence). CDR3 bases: TGTGCCAGCAGTAGAGAAGGAGGGCAGGTGAATGAGCAGTTCTTC. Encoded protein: CASSREGGQVNEQFF.

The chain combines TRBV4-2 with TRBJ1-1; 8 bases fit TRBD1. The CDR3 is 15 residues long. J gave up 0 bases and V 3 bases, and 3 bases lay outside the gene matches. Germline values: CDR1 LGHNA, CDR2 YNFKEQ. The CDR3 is CASSHRQGMNTEAFF. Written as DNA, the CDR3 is TGTGCCAGCAGCCACCGACAGGGGATGAACACTGAAGCTTTCTTT.

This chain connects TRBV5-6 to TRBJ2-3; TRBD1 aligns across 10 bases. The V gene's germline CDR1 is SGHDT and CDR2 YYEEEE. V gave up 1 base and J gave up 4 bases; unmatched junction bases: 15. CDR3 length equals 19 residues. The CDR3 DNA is TGTGCCAGCAGCTTGAGTTGGGACAGGGGTACCCTCGGGCCAGATACGCAGTATTTT. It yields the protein CASSLSWDRGTLGPDTQYF.

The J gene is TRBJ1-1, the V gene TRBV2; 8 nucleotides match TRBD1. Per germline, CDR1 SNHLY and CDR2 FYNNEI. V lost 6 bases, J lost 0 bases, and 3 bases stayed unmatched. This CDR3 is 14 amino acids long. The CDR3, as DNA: TGTGCCAGCAGCGAACAGGGGGTGAACACTGAAGCTTTCTTT. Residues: CASSEQGVNTEAFF.

For the CDR3, the DNA is TGTGCCAGCAGGATCTCACAGAATACAGTTTACGAGCAGTACTTC. Residues: CASRISQNTVYEQYF. The chain is built from TRBV7-2 and TRBJ2-5, with D unresolved. The DNA end is more similar to TRBJ2-7, so the J call may be wrong. Germline values: CDR1 SGHTA, CDR2 FQGNSA. CDR3 size: 15 residues.

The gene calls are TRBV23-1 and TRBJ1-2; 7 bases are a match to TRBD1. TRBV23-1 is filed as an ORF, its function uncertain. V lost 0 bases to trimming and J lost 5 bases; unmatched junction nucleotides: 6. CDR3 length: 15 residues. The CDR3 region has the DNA TGCGCCAGCAGTCAATCGGGACAGTTGGCTTATGGCTACACCTTC. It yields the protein CASSQSGQLAYGYTF.

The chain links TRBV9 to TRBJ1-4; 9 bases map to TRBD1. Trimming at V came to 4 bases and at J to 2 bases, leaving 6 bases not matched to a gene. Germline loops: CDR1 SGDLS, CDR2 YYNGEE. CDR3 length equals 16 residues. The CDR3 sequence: CASSKQGARTNEKLFF. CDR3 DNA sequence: TGTGCCAGCAGCAAACAGGGGGCGCGGACTAATGAAAAACTGTTTTTT.

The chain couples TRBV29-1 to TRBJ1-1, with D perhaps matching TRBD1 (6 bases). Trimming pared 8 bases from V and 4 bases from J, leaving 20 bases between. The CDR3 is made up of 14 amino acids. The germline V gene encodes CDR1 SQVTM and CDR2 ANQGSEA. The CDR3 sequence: CSSSTSQGITEAFF. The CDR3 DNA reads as TGCAGCTCTTCCACCTCACAGGGAATCACTGAAGCTTTCTTT.

The CDR3: CASSLAFGGGETQYF. The DNA of the CDR3 is TGCGCCAGCAGCTTGGCCTTCGGCGGGGGTGAGACCCAGTACTTC. The V call is TRBV5-1, the J call TRBJ2-5, with TRBD2 identical over 7 bases. V shed 0 bases, J shed 5 bases, and the junction held 7 bases outside the gene matches. The CDR3 loop spans 15 amino acids. Germline lookup yields CDR1 SGHRS and CDR2 YFSETQ.

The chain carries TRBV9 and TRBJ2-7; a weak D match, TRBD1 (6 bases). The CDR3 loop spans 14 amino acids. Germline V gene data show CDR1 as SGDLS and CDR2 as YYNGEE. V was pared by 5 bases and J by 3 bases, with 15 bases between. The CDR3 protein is CASSSTGQIYEQYF. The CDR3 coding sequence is TGTGCCAGCAGTTCTACCGGACAGATCTACGAGCAGTACTTC.

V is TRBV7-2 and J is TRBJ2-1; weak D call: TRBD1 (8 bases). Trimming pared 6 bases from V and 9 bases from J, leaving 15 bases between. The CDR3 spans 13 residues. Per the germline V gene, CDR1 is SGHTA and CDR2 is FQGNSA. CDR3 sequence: CASSLNRGGEQFF. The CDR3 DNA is TGTGCCAGCAGTCTTAACAGGGGGGGTGAGCAGTTCTTC.

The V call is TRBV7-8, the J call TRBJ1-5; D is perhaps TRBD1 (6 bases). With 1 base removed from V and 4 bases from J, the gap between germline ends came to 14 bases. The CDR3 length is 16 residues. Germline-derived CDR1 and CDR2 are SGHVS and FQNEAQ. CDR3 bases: TGTGCCAGCAGCTTAGTTCCTCGGGACACAAATCAGCCCCAGCATTTT. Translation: CASSLVPRDTNQPQHF.

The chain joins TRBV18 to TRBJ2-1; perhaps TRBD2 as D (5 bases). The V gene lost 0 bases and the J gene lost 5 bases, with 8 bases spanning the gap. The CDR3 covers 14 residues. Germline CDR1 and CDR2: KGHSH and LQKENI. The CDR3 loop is CASSPPAGNNEQFF. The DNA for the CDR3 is TGTGCCAGCTCACCACCTGCCGGGAACAATGAGCAGTTCTTC.

This CDR3 reads CASNGGLAFQETQYF. The CDR3 DNA reads TGTGCCAGCAACGGAGGGCTAGCGTTCCAAGAGACCCAGTACTTC. This chain links TRBV7-6 with TRBJ2-5; D might be TRBD2 (6 bases). The ends were cut back, 7 bases at V and 1 base at J, with 16 bases in the middle. The CDR3 has 15 residues. The germline V gene encodes CDR1 SGHVS and CDR2 FNYEAQ.

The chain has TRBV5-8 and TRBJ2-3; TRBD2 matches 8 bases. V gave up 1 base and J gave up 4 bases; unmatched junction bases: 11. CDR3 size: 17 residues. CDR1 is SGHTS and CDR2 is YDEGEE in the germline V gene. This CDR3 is CASSLPLAGRPADTQYF. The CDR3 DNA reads TGTGCCAGCAGCTTGCCCTTAGCGGGGCGGCCGGCAGATACGCAGTATTTT.

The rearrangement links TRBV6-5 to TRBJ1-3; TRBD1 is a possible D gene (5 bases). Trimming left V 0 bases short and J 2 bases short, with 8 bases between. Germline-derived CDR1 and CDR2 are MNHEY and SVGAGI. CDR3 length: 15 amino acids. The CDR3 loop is CASSYSAGTGNTIYF. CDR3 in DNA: TGTGCCAGCAGTTACTCGGCAGGGACTGGAAACACCATATATTTT.

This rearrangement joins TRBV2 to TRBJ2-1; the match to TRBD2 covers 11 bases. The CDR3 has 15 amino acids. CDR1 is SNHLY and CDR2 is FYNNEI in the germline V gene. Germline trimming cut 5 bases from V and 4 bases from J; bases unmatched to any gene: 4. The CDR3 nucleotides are TGTGCCAGCAGTCAAGGGACTAGCGGATACAATGAGCAGTTCTTC. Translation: CASSQGTSGYNEQFF. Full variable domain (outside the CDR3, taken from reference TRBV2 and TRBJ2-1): EPEVTQTPSHQVTQMGQEVILRCVPISNHLYFYWYRQILGQKVEFLVSFYNNEISEKSEIFDDQFSVERPDGSNFTLKIRSTKLEDSAMYFCASSQGTSGYNEQFFGPGTRLTVL.

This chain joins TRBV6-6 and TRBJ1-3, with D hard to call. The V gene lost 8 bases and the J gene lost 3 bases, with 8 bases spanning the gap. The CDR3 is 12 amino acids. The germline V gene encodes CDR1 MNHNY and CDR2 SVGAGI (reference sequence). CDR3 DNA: TGTGCCAGCGAAGAGAGTGGAAACACCATATATTTT. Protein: CASEESGNTIYF.

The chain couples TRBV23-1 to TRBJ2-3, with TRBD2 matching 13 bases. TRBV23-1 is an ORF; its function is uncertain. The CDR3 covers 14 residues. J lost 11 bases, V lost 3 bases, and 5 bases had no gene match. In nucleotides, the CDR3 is TGCGCCAGCAGTCAGGGGACTAGCGGGAATCAGCAGTATTTT. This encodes CASSQGTSGNQQYF.

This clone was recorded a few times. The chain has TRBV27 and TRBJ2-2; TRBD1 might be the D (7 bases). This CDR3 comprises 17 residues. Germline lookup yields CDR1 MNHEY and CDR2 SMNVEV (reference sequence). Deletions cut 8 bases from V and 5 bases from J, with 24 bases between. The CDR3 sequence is CASVWAGTEDDTGELFF. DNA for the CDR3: TGTGCCAGCGTATGGGCGGGGACAGAAGACGATACCGGGGAGCTGTTTTTT.

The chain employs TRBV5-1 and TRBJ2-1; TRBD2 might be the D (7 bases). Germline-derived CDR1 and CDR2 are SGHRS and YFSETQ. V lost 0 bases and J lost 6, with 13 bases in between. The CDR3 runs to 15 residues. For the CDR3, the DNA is TGCGCCAGCAGCTTGGATGTAGGGGGGGGCAATGAGCAGTTCTTC. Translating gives CASSLDVGGGNEQFF.

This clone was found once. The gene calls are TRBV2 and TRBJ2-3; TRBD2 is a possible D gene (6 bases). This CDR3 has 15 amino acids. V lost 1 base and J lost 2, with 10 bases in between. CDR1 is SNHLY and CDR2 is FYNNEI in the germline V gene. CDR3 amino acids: CASSEDEDYTDTQYF. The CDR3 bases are TGTGCCAGCAGTGAAGATGAGGACTACACAGATACGCAGTATTTT.

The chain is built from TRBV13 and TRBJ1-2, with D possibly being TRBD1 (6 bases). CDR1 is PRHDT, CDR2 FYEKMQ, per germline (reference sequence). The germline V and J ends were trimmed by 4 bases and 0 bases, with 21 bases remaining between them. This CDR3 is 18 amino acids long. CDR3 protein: CASSWEGQPGGPNYGYTF. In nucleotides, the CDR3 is TGTGCCAGCAGCTGGGAAGGACAGCCAGGCGGCCCTAACTATGGCTACACCTTC.